One and the same sample provided the 29 T cell receptor beta chains below, sequenced in a study of beta chain features in type 1 diabetes. cDNA synthesis used the whole RNA isolate, giving expressed TCRB sequences. Only in-frame clones appear in the TCRdb table, and some are missing; sequencing was by immunoSEQ multiplex PCR. The profile shows fewer than 900,000 clones, around a sixth of them singletons. The sequencing sample was made of naive CD4+ T cells from blood. All receptors come from a woman aged 18-29 years in good health.

V usage is TRBV7-9 and J usage is TRBJ2-7; D ambiguous. CDR1 is SEHNR, CDR2 FQNEAQ, per germline (reference sequence). Trimming cost V 1 base and J 0 bases, with 7 bases left between them. This CDR3 spans 14 amino acids. In DNA form, the CDR3 reads TGTGCCAGCAGCTTAGGATTTGCCTCCTACGAGCAGTACTTC. It specifies CASSLGFASYEQYF.

V is TRBV27 and J is TRBJ2-1; 8 nucleotides agree with TRBD2. CDR1 and CDR2 from the germline V gene are MNHEY and SMNVEV (reference sequence). There are 17 residues in the CDR3. The trim removed 5 bases at V and 0 bases at J, leaving 9 bases unmatched. CDR3 sequence (DNA): TGTGCCAGCAGTCCGACCCGCGGGAGGACCTCCTACAATGAGCAGTTCTTC. Amino acids: CASSPTRGRTSYNEQFF.

Points on this clone: Other nucleotide sequences in the sample specify the same CDR3. This chain's CDR3 is CASSLEGYGYTF. The CDR3 DNA sequence: TGTGCCAGCAGCTTAGAAGGTTATGGCTACACCTTC. The rearrangement uses TRBV7-9 and TRBJ1-2; D call uncertain. V lost 1 base and J lost 5, with 5 bases in between. CDR3 length: 12 amino acids. Germline V gene sequence: CDR1 SEHNR, CDR2 FQNEAQ (reference sequence).

The chain carries TRBV5-1 and TRBJ2-6; either TRBD1 or TRBD2 may supply D (6 bases each). V dropped 2 bases and J dropped 0 bases, with 12 bases sitting between them. Germline CDR1 and CDR2: SGHRS and YFSETQ. The CDR3 loop spans 17 amino acids. CDR3 sequence (DNA): TGCGCCAGCAGCTTTTGGGGGGCCGGCTCTGGGGCCAACGTCCTGACTTTC. Translation gives CASSFWGAGSGANVLTF.

The CDR3 coding sequence is TGTGCCAGCTCAGCCGGGACAGCGGGTGGCTACACCTTC. Translating it yields CASSAGTAGGYTF. The gene calls are TRBV18 and TRBJ1-2; 7 positions agree with TRBD1. With 5 bases clipped from V and 7 bases from J, the junction kept 7 bases outside the gene matches. The CDR3 covers 13 residues. Germline V gene lookup returns CDR1 KGHSH and CDR2 LQKENI.

J is TRBJ2-1 and V is TRBV19, with 9 bases fitting TRBD2. Unmatched junction bases numbered 8, after V lost 3 bases and J lost 8 bases. The germline gives CDR1 LNHDA, CDR2 SQIVND (reference sequence). CDR3 length equals 15 residues. The CDR3 DNA follows: TGTGCCAGTAGTATTCTAGCGGGAAATCGCTATGAGCAGTTCTTC. Translated: CASSILAGNRYEQFF.

This clone has a handful of counts. Other DNA sequences in the sample encode the same CDR3. This chain uses TRBV20-1 with TRBJ2-7; no clear D. CDR3 size: 10 residues. From germline, CDR1 is DFQATT and CDR2 SNEGSKA (reference sequence). V gave up 3 bases and J gave up 3 bases, with 3 bases separating them. The CDR3 is CSASGYEQYF. In DNA form, the CDR3 reads TGCAGTGCTAGTGGCTACGAGCAGTACTTC.

This clone was seen a handful of times. CDR3 nucleotides: TGTGCCAGTATGATGGCTAGCGGAACCGGGGAGCTGTTTTTT. Amino acid sequence: CASMMASGTGELFF. The J gene is TRBJ2-2, the V gene TRBV19, with TRBD2 identical over 7 bases. Germline V lookup: CDR1 LNHDA, CDR2 SQIVND (reference sequence). This CDR3 is built from 14 residues. The V gene end was trimmed by 7 bases and the J gene end by 5 bases; junction bases not matched to a gene: 7.

The chain links TRBV12-5 to TRBJ1-1; 8 positions agree with TRBD1. The junction had 7 bases not matched to a gene; V was cut back by 6 bases and J by 7 bases. The CDR3 runs 13 residues. Germline V CDR1 and CDR2: LGHNT, FRNRAP. CDR3 sequence (DNA): TGTGCTAGTGGCAGCAGGGGGCAAGGTGAAGCTTTCTTT. Residues: CASGSRGQGEAFF.

This clone was seen a handful of times. This sequence joins TRBV6-6 and TRBJ1-1; 10 bases are a match to TRBD1. CDR1 MNHNY and CDR2 SVGAGI come from the germline V gene (reference sequence). V was clipped by 5 bases and J by 0 bases; unmatched bases: 3. CDR3 length: 15 residues. CDR3 in amino acids: CASSGQGGMNTEAFF. CDR3 bases: TGTGCCAGCAGTGGACAGGGGGGCATGAACACTGAAGCTTTCTTT.

Only a few counts were recorded for this clone. This chain uses TRBV7-2 with TRBJ2-2, with D perhaps given as TRBD1 or TRBD2 (6 bases each). The germline V gene has CDR1 SGHTA and CDR2 FQGNSA. The CDR3 has 16 residues. The V gene lost 1 base and the J gene lost 5 bases, with 14 bases spanning the gap. The chain's CDR3 is CASSLGGRGRTGELFF. The DNA for the CDR3 is TGTGCCAGCAGCTTAGGTGGCCGGGGGCGGACCGGGGAGCTGTTTTTT.

CDR3 region: CASSVTGRGEQFF. The CDR3 DNA is TGTGCCAGCAGCGTTACTGGTCGAGGTGAGCAGTTCTTC. The gene calls are TRBV2 and TRBJ2-1; no definite D call. There are 13 residues in the CDR3. Germline CDR1 reads SNHLY; CDR2 reads FYNNEI. V lost 6 bases, J lost 9 bases, and 15 bases lay in between.

The J gene is TRBJ2-5, the V gene TRBV13, with no clear D. Germline V gene lookup returns CDR1 PRHDT and CDR2 FYEKMQ (reference sequence). CDR3 length equals 12 residues. V lost 2 bases and J 4 bases, leaving 5 bases between the germline ends. CDR3: CASSLMGETQYF. The CDR3 region has the DNA TGTGCCAGCAGCTTAATGGGAGAGACCCAGTACTTC.

This clone was found a few times. The chain employs TRBV5-1 and TRBJ2-7, with D hard to call. This CDR3 region has 16 residues. CDR1 and CDR2 from the germline V gene are SGHRS and YFSETQ. Trimming removed 4 bases at V and 0 bases at J, with 17 bases between. In DNA form, the CDR3 reads TGCGCCAGCAGCAGTTTCGGCTCAATCTTCTCCTACGAGCAGTACTTC. It is translated as CASSSFGSIFSYEQYF.

The CDR3 region is CASRLTEERQYF. Here the CDR3 DNA reads TGTGCCAGCAGATTGACAGAGGAAAGGCAGTACTTC. The V call is TRBV7-9, the J call TRBJ2-7; maybe TRBD1 (5 bases). CDR1 is SEHNR and CDR2 is FQNEAQ in the germline V gene (reference sequence). Trimming removed 6 bases at V and 9 bases at J, with 15 bases between. The CDR3 length is 12 residues.

There are a few counts of this clone. V usage is TRBV5-1 and J usage is TRBJ1-2; D is unclear. The germline V and J ends were trimmed by 2 bases and 8 bases, with 10 bases remaining between them. CDR3 length equals 12 residues. From germline, CDR1 is SGHRS and CDR2 YFSETQ. The CDR3 DNA sequence: TGCGCCAGCAGCTTCGAGTCTCAGGGCTACACCTTC. Its translation: CASSFESQGYTF.

J is TRBJ2-7 and V is TRBV19; weak D call: TRBD1 (12 bases). The V end lost 1 base, the J end lost 6 bases, and 40 bases lay between the germline ends. This CDR3 has 23 amino acids. Germline V CDR1 and CDR2: LNHDA, SQIVND (reference sequence). CDR3 nucleotides: TGTGCCAGTAGTATAGTTGGGGACAGGGGGCGCACCGGGACTAGCGGAGCCCCTACCGAGCAGTACTTC. Its translation is CASSIVGDRGRTGTSGAPTEQYF.

This clone appeared a few times. CDR3 sequence reads: CASSFTGSKNIQYF. The CDR3 DNA reads as TGTGCCAGCAGCTTTACAGGGTCCAAAAACATTCAGTACTTC. The V call is TRBV7-9, the J call TRBJ2-4; maybe TRBD1 (6 bases). Germline CDR1 is SEHNR and CDR2 is FQNEAQ (reference sequence). The germline V and J ends were trimmed by 3 bases and 2 bases, with 8 bases remaining between them. The CDR3 length is 14 residues.

This clone was recorded a few times. J is TRBJ2-1 and V is TRBV19, with 9 bases fitting TRBD2. Germline values: CDR1 LNHDA, CDR2 SQIVND (reference sequence). The length of the CDR3 is 15 residues. Losses at the gene ends were 7 bases for V and 8 bases for J; bases not matched to a gene: 12. The CDR3 DNA is TGTGCCAGTACGACTAGCGGATTGGCAGTTTATGAGCAGTTCTTC. As protein: CASTTSGLAVYEQFF.

This clone was counted between two and nine times. The rearrangement joins TRBV2 to TRBJ1-2; TRBD1 might be the D (5 bases). V was pared by 4 bases and J by 6 bases, with 15 bases between. From germline, CDR1 is SNHLY and CDR2 FYNNEI. The CDR3 is 14 residues long. The CDR3 is CASSVWGEVDGYTF. CDR3 coding DNA: TGTGCCAGCAGTGTCTGGGGCGAGGTTGATGGCTACACCTTC.

The CDR3 reads CASSPPMAGATGELFF. CDR3 sequence (DNA): TGTGCCAGCTCACCACCGATGGCGGGAGCAACCGGGGAGCTGTTTTTT. The rearrangement links TRBV18 to TRBJ2-2; the match to TRBD2 covers 7 bases. The CDR3 is 16 residues long. The germline gives CDR1 KGHSH, CDR2 LQKENI. After removal of 0 bases from V and 5 bases from J, the junction contained 6 bases not matched to a gene.

This clone was detected a few times. This chain connects TRBV7-9 to TRBJ2-3; TRBD1 aligns across 10 bases. CDR3 length equals 16 residues. The germline CDR1 and CDR2 sequences are SEHNR and FQNEAQ (reference sequence). The junction had 5 bases not matched to a gene; V was cut back by 3 bases and J by 2 bases. The CDR3 region is CASSLDRGFITDTQYF. The CDR3 nucleotides read TGTGCCAGCAGCTTGGACAGGGGGTTTATCACAGATACGCAGTATTTT. The full variable domain, in which reference TRBV7-9 and TRBJ2-3 provide the parts outside the CDR3, is DTGVSQNPRHKITKRGQNVTFRCDPISEHNRLYWYRQTLGQGPEFLTYFQNEAQLEKSRLLSDRFSAERPKGSFSTLEIQRTEQGDSAMYLCASSLDRGFITDTQYFGPGTRLTVL.

The rearrangement uses TRBV28 and TRBJ2-3; TRBD1 aligns across 10 bases. The CDR3 totals 14 residues. Germline loops: CDR1 MDHEN, CDR2 SYDVKM. J was trimmed by 3 bases and V by 9 bases; bases with no gene match: 6. Here the CDR3 DNA reads TGTGCCAGTTCGGGACAGGGGATGACAGATACGCAGTATTTT. Its translation is CASSGQGMTDTQYF.

This clone was detected only a few times. Other DNA sequences in the sample encode the same CDR3. The chain carries TRBV11-2 and TRBJ2-2, with D hard to call. Trimming cost V 0 bases and J 8 bases, with 4 bases left between them. The V gene's germline CDR1 is SGHAT and CDR2 FQNNGV. This CDR3 region has 12 residues. CDR3 nucleotides: TGTGCCAGCAGCTTAGACAGAGGGGAGCTGTTTTTT. It translates to CASSLDRGELFF.

The chain joins TRBV7-2 to TRBJ2-1; TRBD1 matches at 9 bases. Trimming took 5 bases from V and 6 from J; bases not matched to a gene: 8. From germline, CDR1 is SGHTA and CDR2 FQGNSA. The CDR3 is 15 residues long. CDR3 sequence reads: CASSPRQGGFNEQFF. The CDR3 DNA sequence: TGTGCCAGCAGCCCGCGACAGGGGGGTTTCAATGAGCAGTTCTTC.

This chain joins TRBV11-2 and TRBJ2-7; D unclear. Germline loops: CDR1 SGHAT, CDR2 FQNNGV. The CDR3 spans 14 residues. Trimming stripped 5 bases from V and 1 base from J, with 12 bases between. The CDR3 loop is CASSPIWSSYEQYF. CDR3 coding DNA: TGTGCCAGCAGCCCCATCTGGTCATCCTACGAGCAGTACTTC.

The table lists this clone with a few counts. The V call is TRBV28, the J call TRBJ2-7, with a tentative D call TRBD2 (5 bases). This CDR3 region has 15 residues. CDR1 is MDHEN and CDR2 is SYDVKM in the germline V gene. With 7 bases removed from V and 2 bases from J, the gap between germline ends came to 18 bases. The CDR3 region is CASMGWRTLTYEQYF. The CDR3 DNA follows: TGTGCCAGCATGGGTTGGAGGACCCTTACCTACGAGCAGTACTTC.

A few counts support this clone. The chain joins TRBV4-3 to TRBJ2-7; D might be TRBD1 or TRBD2, each matching 5 bases. Between the trimmed V and J ends, which lost 1 base and 3 bases, there was a span of 10 bases. CDR1 and CDR2 from the germline V gene are LGHNA and YSLEER. The CDR3 consists of 14 residues. The CDR3 region is CASSQGGGGYEQYF. The CDR3 DNA reads as TGCGCCAGCAGCCAAGGTGGTGGGGGCTACGAGCAGTACTTC.

This clone was seen a few times. The CDR3 is CASSSVVGLAGPHNEQFF. CDR3 DNA: TGTGCCAGCAGTTCCGTCGTCGGGCTAGCGGGGCCCCACAATGAGCAGTTCTTC. The chain links TRBV28 to TRBJ2-1; 9 nucleotides agree with TRBD2. This CDR3 has 18 residues. J was trimmed by 5 bases and V by 4 bases; bases with no gene match: 15. Per germline, CDR1 MDHEN and CDR2 SYDVKM. Full variable domain (rest looked up from reference TRBV28 and TRBJ2-1): DVKVTQSSRYLVKRTGEKVFLECVQDMDHENMFWYRQDPGLGLRLIYFSYDVKMKEKGDIPEGYSVSREKKERFSLILESASTNQTSMYLCASSSVVGLAGPHNEQFFGPGTRLTVL.